This passage covers 23 T cell receptor beta chains from one sample sequenced in a study of blood T cells in healthy people across ages. Together with a sample-barcoded 5' primer, a J-beta primer mix was included in a second PCR lasting 7 to 11 cycles. TCRdb reprocessed the 5' RACE reads with MiXCR, giving one entry per CDR3 protein. The sample records 700,000 to 850,000 distinct CDR3 sequences, about 36% being singletons. The sample consisted of blood. These receptors all stem from a man aged 18 to 30 in good health.

The V call is TRBV20-1, the J call TRBJ2-1, with 9 bases aligning to TRBD2. The J segment lost 4 bases and the V segment lost 6 bases, leaving 10 bases of the junction unmatched. The CDR3 consists of 15 residues. Germline V gives CDR1 DFQATT, CDR2 SNEGSKA (reference sequence). CDR3 in DNA: TGCAGTGCCTCCTCGGCGGGGGGGATTTACAATGAGCAGTTCTTC. It is translated as CSASSAGGIYNEQFF.

The chain couples TRBV24-1 to TRBJ2-6, with D unclear. The CDR3 extends over 16 amino acids. V dropped 5 bases and J dropped 0 bases, with 10 bases sitting between them. The germline CDR1 and CDR2 sequences are KGHDR and SFDVKD. DNA of the CDR3: TGTGCCACCAGTGCCCCTGCGAGCTCTGGGGCCAACGTCCTGACTTTC. It specifies CATSAPASSGANVLTF.

This clonotype was detected a few times. The rearrangement uses TRBV2 and TRBJ1-5; D might be TRBD1 (6 bases). Per the germline V gene, CDR1 is SNHLY and CDR2 is FYNNEI. The CDR3 consists of 14 residues. V was clipped by 6 bases and J by 1 base, with 10 bases between them. CDR3 nucleotide sequence: TGTGCCAGCAGACGGACAGTAAGCAATCAGCCCCAGCATTTT. It specifies CASRRTVSNQPQHF.

The chain joins TRBV20-1 to TRBJ1-4, with D possibly being TRBD1 (5 bases). The CDR3 length is 13 residues. V lost 3 bases and J lost 8, with 13 bases in between. The germline gives CDR1 DFQATT, CDR2 SNEGSKA (reference sequence). CDR3 amino acids: CSASEGVGEKLFF. The CDR3 DNA is TGCAGTGCTAGTGAAGGGGTGGGGGAAAAACTGTTTTTT.

V is TRBV12-3 or TRBV12-4 and J is TRBJ2-7; 9 nucleotides line up with TRBD2. V lost 5 bases, J lost 7 bases, and 15 bases stayed unmatched. This CDR3 contains 16 residues. This CDR3 is CASSPVAGEGYNEQYF. CDR3 in DNA: TGTGCCAGCAGTCCCGTAGCGGGGGAAGGCTACAATGAGCAGTACTTC.

The chain links TRBV20-1 to TRBJ2-7; TRBD1 matches at 8 bases. Trimming took 1 base from V and 5 from J; bases not matched to a gene: 7. This CDR3 region has 14 residues. Germline CDR1 is DFQATT and CDR2 is SNEGSKA (reference sequence). The DNA of the CDR3 is TGCAGTGCTAGAGTTGCCCAGGGGGCCGACGAGCAGTACTTC. As protein: CSARVAQGADEQYF.

The chain joins TRBV5-1 to TRBJ1-1; TRBD1 aligns across 8 bases. Germline values: CDR1 SGHRS, CDR2 YFSETQ. This CDR3 is 14 amino acids long. Losses at the gene ends were 4 bases for V and 7 bases for J; bases not matched to a gene: 9. DNA for the CDR3: TGCGCCAGCAGCGGGACAGGTGCTGGGGATGAAGCTTTCTTT. Translated, it gives CASSGTGAGDEAFF. Full variable domain (outside the CDR3, taken from reference TRBV5-1 and TRBJ1-1): KAGVTQTPRYLIKTRGQQVTLSCSPISGHRSVSWYQQTPGQGLQFLFEYFSETQRNKGNFPGRFSGRQFSNSRSEMNVSTLELGDSALYLCASSGTGAGDEAFFGQGTRLTVV.

The rearrangement links TRBV4-1 to TRBJ2-3; 7 bases match TRBD1. CDR3 size: 16 residues. V trimming: 4 bases; J trimming: 2 bases; junction bases outside the gene matches: 9. Germline CDR1 reads MGHRA; CDR2 reads YSYEKL. As DNA, the CDR3 is TGCGCCAGCAGCCGCCCAACAGGGGCCTCCACAGATACGCAGTATTTT. It codes for CASSRPTGASTDTQYF.

The rearrangement links TRBV14 to TRBJ2-3; the D is unclear. Deletions cut 0 bases from V and 2 bases from J, with 15 bases between. The CDR3 covers 17 residues. Per the germline V gene, CDR1 is SGHDN and CDR2 is FVKESK. The CDR3 nucleotides are TGTGCCAGCAGCCAAGATCGAAGCAGGTCCTACACAGATACGCAGTATTTT. As protein: CASSQDRSRSYTDTQYF. The full variable domain, completed using reference TRBV14 and TRBJ2-3, is EAGVTQFPSHSVIEKGQTVTLRCDPISGHDNLYWYRRVMGKEIKFLLHFVKESKQDESGMPNNRFLAERTGGTYSTLKVQPAELEDSGVYFCASSQDRSRSYTDTQYFGPGTRLTVL.

Many counts were recorded for this clonotype. The J gene is TRBJ2-1, the V gene TRBV10-3; D is possibly TRBD1 (7 bases). Trimming removed 2 bases from V and 7 bases from J, with 15 bases in between. CDR3 length: 15 amino acids. Looked up from germline, CDR1 is ENHRY and CDR2 is SYGVKD. This CDR3 reads CAISEAGGGYNEQFF. The CDR3 region has the DNA TGTGCCATCAGTGAGGCAGGGGGAGGTTATAATGAGCAGTTCTTC.

This rearrangement joins TRBV12-3 or TRBV12-4 to TRBJ1-1; D remains ambiguous. The CDR3 runs 13 residues. V dropped 6 bases and J dropped 3 bases, with 11 bases sitting between them. CDR3 residues: CASRPDTYTEAFF. The CDR3 nucleotides are TGTGCCAGCAGACCTGACACTTACACTGAAGCTTTCTTT.

V is TRBV20-1 and J is TRBJ2-1, with D hard to call. Germline-derived CDR1 and CDR2 are DFQATT and SNEGSKA (reference sequence). The CDR3 runs 11 residues. Trimming cost V 3 bases and J 9 bases, with 9 bases left between them. CDR3 DNA sequence: TGCAGTGCTAGTTGGATGACTGAGCAGTTCTTC. Its translation is CSASWMTEQFF.

The chain has TRBV19 and TRBJ1-1, with TRBD1 matching 11 bases. The CDR3 is 16 amino acids. Germline V gene lookup returns CDR1 LNHDA and CDR2 SQIVND (reference sequence). V lost 7 bases and J lost 5; bases outside the gene matches: 12. CDR3 region: CASKPGQGASRTEAFF. CDR3 sequence (DNA): TGTGCCAGTAAACCCGGACAGGGGGCCTCCCGAACTGAAGCTTTCTTT. Full variable domain (remainder filled in from reference TRBV19 and TRBJ1-1): DGGITQSPKYLFRKEGQNVTLSCEQNLNHDAMYWYRQDPGQGLRLIYYSQIVNDFQKGDIAEGYSVSREKKESFPLTVTSAQKNPTAFYLCASKPGQGASRTEAFFGQGTRLTVV.

This clonotype was recorded a few times. The rearrangement uses TRBV7-2 and TRBJ1-2; D is undetermined. V was trimmed by 5 bases and J by 8 bases, leaving 12 bases between them. The V gene's germline CDR1 is SGHTA and CDR2 FQGNSA. This CDR3 has 12 residues. In DNA form, the CDR3 reads TGTGCCAGCAGCCCGGTGGCCCGCGGCTACACCTTC. Translation gives CASSPVARGYTF.

As to this clonotype: This sequence may be a read error, since a much larger clone differs from it by one base. V gene TRBV12-3 or TRBV12-4 combines with J gene TRBJ1-6; unclear D gene. The length of the CDR3 is 15 residues. The CDR3 nucleotides are TGTGCCGGCAGTTTAACGGGCTCCTATAATTCACCCCTCCACTTT. It translates to CAGSLTGSYNSPLHF.

This clonotype was detected a few times. The CDR3 region is CASSLEQGWTEAFF. CDR3 nucleotides: TGCGCCAGCAGCTTGGAACAGGGCTGGACTGAAGCTTTCTTT. This chain connects TRBV5-1 to TRBJ1-1; D perhaps matches TRBD1 (6 bases). V was pared by 0 bases and J by 5 bases, with 11 bases between. The CDR3 totals 14 residues. Per germline, CDR1 SGHRS and CDR2 YFSETQ.

This clonotype occurred many times. The gene calls are TRBV12-3 or TRBV12-4 and TRBJ2-5; D gene uncertain. V lost 3 bases and J 11 bases, leaving 13 bases between the germline ends. The CDR3 is 12 amino acids. Here the CDR3 reads CASSFSGNEQYF. CDR3 bases: TGTGCCAGCAGTTTTTCCGGCAATGAGCAGTACTTC.

This clonotype was found many times. The chain links TRBV4-3 to TRBJ2-5; a possible D gene is TRBD1 (6 bases). Germline V CDR1 and CDR2: LGHNA, YSLEER. The CDR3 is 14 amino acids. V dropped 1 base and J dropped 2 bases, with 8 bases sitting between them. The CDR3 DNA reads as TGCGCCAGCAGCCAAGCGCAGGGGCAAGAGACCCAGTACTTC. It translates to CASSQAQGQETQYF.

At least ten counts were recorded for this clonotype. CDR3 sequence (DNA): TGTGCCAGCAGCTTTGGGAGGTCCTACGAGCAGTACTTC. It translates to CASSFGRSYEQYF. This chain uses TRBV27 with TRBJ2-7, with D possibly TRBD2 on 6 matching bases. Germline lookup yields CDR1 MNHEY and CDR2 SMNVEV (reference sequence). The germline V and J ends were trimmed by 6 bases and 1 base, with 10 bases remaining between them. This CDR3 is 13 amino acids long.

This chain uses TRBV29-1 with TRBJ1-1; D not resolved. The V end lost 5 bases, the J end lost 5 bases, and 9 bases lay between the germline ends. Germline V gives CDR1 SQVTM, CDR2 ANQGSEA. The CDR3 spans 11 residues. CDR3 region: CSVYLLTEAFF. In DNA, the CDR3 is TGCAGCGTTTACTTACTGACTGAAGCTTTCTTT.

To note about this clonotype: With a much larger clone just one base away, this may be a read error. V and J are TRBV9 and TRBJ1-2; weak D call: TRBD1 (5 bases). The germline CDR1 and CDR2 sequences are SGDLS and YYNGEE. This CDR3 has 12 residues. CDR3 nucleotides: TGTGCCAGCAGCGTAGCTACAGGTGGCTACGCCTTC. It encodes CASSVATGGYAF.

The chain uses TRBV12-3 or TRBV12-4 and TRBJ2-2; maybe TRBD1 (6 bases). With 5 bases removed from V and 7 bases from J, the gap between germline ends came to 11 bases. The CDR3 spans 13 residues. CDR3 sequence (DNA): TGTGCCAGCAGTCCTACAGGGATCGGGGAGCTGTTTTTT. Its protein is CASSPTGIGELFF.

The gene calls are TRBV30 and TRBJ1-6; maybe TRBD1 (5 bases). In germline, CDR1 is GTSNPN, CDR2 SVGIG (reference sequence). CDR3 length: 16 residues. Trimming removed 2 bases from V and 5 bases from J, with 16 bases in between. In DNA, the CDR3 is TGTGCCTGGAGTTGGCGGGGGGGAAGTGATAATTCACCCCTCCACTTT. Amino acid sequence: CAWSWRGGSDNSPLHF.